The TCR beta chain under discussion was sequenced for a study of metastatic and nonmetastatic thyroid tumors. Whole-study context: A comparison of repertoires was made across blood and tumor or nodule tissue from malignant and benign thyroid patients.

In the case of this clone: Its antigen is currently unknown.

Regarding the study as a whole: It was reported that TCR beta diversity was significantly higher in malignant thyroid tumors than benign nodules, in blood and tumor.

TCRdb re-clonotyped the PCR reads via MiXCR. The table lists more than 10,000 clones, 27% of them singletons. The CDR3 runs 14 residues. Germline V gene lookup returns CDR1 MNHEY and CDR2 SVGEGT. V was clipped by 4 bases and J by 5 bases, with 14 bases between them. Thyroid surgery was preceded by no treatment in any patient. The sample consisted of adjacent normal tissue. V and J are TRBV6-2 or TRBV6-3 and TRBJ1-2; TRBD1 is a possible D gene (5 bases). The clonotype comes from a male donor with papillary thyroid cancer or a benign thyroid nodule (not recorded which). Some clones in this sample may be carry-over from other donors' samples. CDR3: CASSWGSEGYGYTF. The CDR3 DNA is TGTGCCAGCAGTTGGGGCTCGGAGGGATATGGCTACACCTTC.